A selection of T cell receptor beta chains follows, all from one sample in a study of T-cell reconstitution after alpha-beta-depleted transplantation in children. MiXCR was run by TCRdb on the PCR reads, yielding one entry per CDR3 protein. The sample includes roughly 100,000 distinct CDR3 sequences, roughly 6% of them seen just once. The material was PBMCs, mostly from graft donor cells, obtained 60 days after TCRalphabeta/CD19-depleted stem cell transplant. The receptors here all came from a female patient between 2 and 15 years old who had a stem cell transplant for Fanconi anemia, so the T cells may come from the graft donor. Both conserved end residues are part of each CDR3. The D gene is left open where the match is weak. Where a row states a size, it is once, few, many or the class of an expanded clone; other rows omit it.

CDR3 length	D gene	J gene	V gene	clone size	CDR3 DNA	CDR3 protein
16	NA	TRBJ2-1	TRBV12-5	few	TGTGCTAGTGGTTACGGTGTGGAGATCTCCTACAATGAGCAGTTCTTC	CASGYGVEISYNEQFF
13	NA	TRBJ2-7	TRBV2	few	TGTGCCAGCAGAGGAATGGGGAATTACGAGCAGTACTTC	CASRGMGNYEQYF
13	NA	TRBJ2-4	TRBV5-6	NA	TGTGCCCACAGCCGCAGGGGCGAGGACATTCAGTACTTC	CAHSRRGEDIQYF
15	NA	TRBJ1-5	TRBV10-3	NA	TGTGCCATCAGTGAACAAGGACTTACAAATCAGCCCCAGCATTTT	CAISEQGLTNQPQHF
12	NA	TRBJ1-1	TRBV28	many	TGTGCCAGCAGTTTACGACACACTGAAGCTTTCTTT	CASSLRHTEAFF
12	NA	TRBJ1-4	TRBV14	NA	TGTGCCAGCAGCCAAGGAGGTGAAAAACTGTTTTTT	CASSQGGEKLFF
18	NA	TRBJ2-6	TRBV9	many	TGTGCCAGCAGCGCGACCAGAGACAGGGAGGCTGGGGCCAACGTCCTGACTTTC	CASSATRDREAGANVLTF
16	NA	TRBJ1-1	TRBV7-9	NA	TGTGCCAGCAGCCTGCTCGGGGGGGTTTCGGGCACTGAAGCTTTCTTT	CASSLLGGVSGTEAFF
14	TRBD2	TRBJ2-5	TRBV2	few	TGTGCCAGCACCTGGACTAGCTTACAAGAGACCCAGTACTTC	CASTWTSLQETQYF
16	TRBD2	TRBJ2-7	TRBV28	NA	TGTGCCAGCCTCCCCAAAGGACTAGCGTTGCTTTCCGGGCAGTACTTC	CASLPKGLALLSGQYF
15	NA	TRBJ2-5	TRBV5-5	few	TGTGCCAGCAGCTTGAGAGGGGTACGGGAAGAGACCCAGTACTTC	CASSLRGVREETQYF
15	NA	TRBJ2-1	TRBV20-1	many	TGCAGTGCTAGTCTTACCTTGGGGTCTTACAATGAGCAGTTCTTC	CSASLTLGSYNEQFF
15	NA	TRBJ2-3	TRBV7-2	many	TGTGCCAGCAGCTTATATGGGCGAATCACAGATACGCAGTATTTT	CASSLYGRITDTQYF
14	NA	TRBJ2-3	TRBV27	many	TGTGCCAGCAGTTTAGGGTACAGGTCAGATACGCAGTATTTT	CASSLGYRSDTQYF
18	TRBD2	TRBJ2-3	TRBV7-6	NA	TGTGCCAGCAGCTTAACTAGCGGACTTTTAGCTAGCACAGATACGCAGTATTTT	CASSLTSGLLASTDTQYF
11	TRBD1	TRBJ1-4	TRBV20-1	NA	TGCAGTGCTAAAGACAGGGGAGGAGTTTTTTTT	CSAKDRGGVFF
15	NA	TRBJ2-4	TRBV5-1	many	TGCGCCAGCAGCTTGGCCGGTGGGGATGGAAACATTCAGTACTTC	CASSLAGGDGNIQYF
12	NA	TRBJ1-2	TRBV2	NA	TGTGCCAGCAGTGGTTTGGGCTATGGCTACACCTTC	CASSGLGYGYTF
16	NA	TRBJ1-3	TRBV6-5	many	TGTGCCAGCAGTTACTCGAGGTCAAGACTGGGAAACACCATATATTTT	CASSYSRSRLGNTIYF
13	NA	TRBJ1-1	TRBV29-1	many	TGCAGCGTCCTTTCGGAGGGACGTAGTGAAGCTTTCTTT	CSVLSEGRSEAFF
16	NA	TRBJ2-7	TRBV23-1	few	TGCGCCAGCAGTCAATCTGGTAATCTGACCTCCTACGAGCAGTACTTC	CASSQSGNLTSYEQYF
15	TRBD2	TRBJ2-4	TRBV5-6	many	TGTGCCAGCAGCTTGTCGGCGGGACTAAAAAACATTCAGTACTTC	CASSLSAGLKNIQYF
17	NA	TRBJ2-1	TRBV5-1	many	TGCGCCAGCAGCTTGGGATTAAGGGCAGGGAGAGGGAATGAGCAGTTCTTC	CASSLGLRAGRGNEQFF
15	NA	TRBJ2-3	TRBV27	many	TGTGCCAGCAGCCCGACAGGGAGGGGGGGTTATACGCAGTATTTT	CASSPTGRGGYTQYF
12	NA	TRBJ2-5	TRBV2	NA	TGTGCCAGCAGACCCGACCAAGAGACCCAGTACTTC	CASRPDQETQYF
15	TRBD1	TRBJ2-2	TRBV20-1	few	TGCAGTGCTAGAGATCCGAGACAGGGGGCCGGGGAGCTGTTTTTT	CSARDPRQGAGELFF
14	TRBD1	TRBJ2-5	TRBV5-1	NA	TGCGCCAGCGGCGGACAGGGTAGTCAAGAGACCCAGTACTTC	CASGGQGSQETQYF
12	NA	TRBJ1-6	TRBV20-1	many	TGCAGTGCTAGTAATGAGGCCTCACCCCTCCACTTT	CSASNEASPLHF
11	NA	TRBJ1-2	TRBV28	many	TGTGCCAGCAAAAGGGACTATGGCTACACCTTC	CASKRDYGYTF
15	NA	TRBJ2-7	TRBV28	many	TGTGCCAGCAGTTTATTGAGGGCCCCTTTCTACGAGCAGTACTTC	CASSLLRAPFYEQYF
17	NA	TRBJ2-5	TRBV7-3	many	TGTGCCAGCAGCTTAAGCCGGGACCCTCAACGACAAGAGACCCAGTACTTC	CASSLSRDPQRQETQYF
12	TRBD2	TRBJ2-7	TRBV28	NA	TGTGCCAGCAGTGGGACTATCTACGAGCAGTACTTC	CASSGTIYEQYF
15	NA	TRBJ2-5	TRBV4-2	many	TGTGCCAGCAGCCAAGACCGAGGCAGCCAAGAGACCCAGTACTTC	CASSQDRGSQETQYF
14	NA	TRBJ2-3	TRBV5-1	many	TGCGCCAGCAGCCTCAGCGGATACACAGATACGCAGTATTTT	CASSLSGYTDTQYF
19	TRBD2	TRBJ2-4	TRBV20-1	NA	TGCAGTGCTAGAGTGCCCGGGACTAGCGGCCCCAATGCCAAAAACATTCAGTACTTC	CSARVPGTSGPNAKNIQYF
15	NA	TRBJ2-2	TRBV2	many	TGTGCCAGCAGTGAAAAGGTTTCAGTGCCCGGGGAGCTGTTTTTT	CASSEKVSVPGELFF
15	NA	TRBJ1-1	TRBV28	NA	TGTGCCAGCAATCAGGGGAGCGGGGTTAAGGCTGAAGCTTTCTTT	CASNQGSGVKAEAFF
16	TRBD2	TRBJ2-1	TRBV5-1	many	TGCGCCAGCAGCTCGGGGACTAGCGGGGCCTACAATGAGCAGTTCTTC	CASSSGTSGAYNEQFF
14	NA	TRBJ2-7	TRBV10-3	NA	TGTGCCATCAGTGAGTTGGCGGGCGACTACGAGCAGTACTTC	CAISELAGDYEQYF
14	NA	TRBJ2-5	TRBV19	few	TGTGCCAGTAGTAAGGGAAGATTTCAAGAGACCCAGTACTTC	CASSKGRFQETQYF
14	TRBD1	TRBJ1-4	TRBV29-1	many	TGCAGCGCCCGGGACAGGGCAACTAATGAAAAACTGTTTTTT	CSARDRATNEKLFF
18	TRBD2	TRBJ2-1	TRBV5-1	many	TGCGCCAGCAGCCGAGGACTAGCGGGTTCGAGCTCCTACAATGAGCAGTTCTTC	CASSRGLAGSSSYNEQFF
14	TRBD2	TRBJ2-1	TRBV12-3/TRBV12-4	many	TGTGCCAGCAGTGTTCTAGCGGGAGCTCATGAGCAGTTCTTC	CASSVLAGAHEQFF
15	TRBD2	TRBJ2-7	TRBV18	few	TGTGCCAGCTCACCACCGGGACTAGCGGACTACGAGCAGTACTTC	CASSPPGLADYEQYF
14	TRBD1	TRBJ2-1	TRBV2	NA	TGTGCCAGCAGGGACAGGAGCTCCTACAATGAGCAGTTCTTC	CASRDRSSYNEQFF
14	TRBD1	TRBJ2-7	TRBV18	many	TGTGCCAGCTCACCCCGGGCAGGGGGTTACGAGCAGTACTTC	CASSPRAGGYEQYF
12	NA	TRBJ1-1	TRBV7-2	many	TGTGCCCTAGCCCCAGGGGTCTCTGAAGCTTTCTTT	CALAPGVSEAFF
16	TRBD2	TRBJ2-1	TRBV12-3/TRBV12-4	many	TGTGCCAGCAGTTTAGTGAGCGGGGGGTCCTACAATGAGCAGTTCTTC	CASSLVSGGSYNEQFF
13	NA	TRBJ1-5	TRBV29-1	few	TGCAGCGTTGGATTTACAGGCGCGGAGCCCCAGCATTTT	CSVGFTGAEPQHF
15	NA	TRBJ2-5	TRBV12-3/TRBV12-4	few	TGTGCCAGCAGTCCAGGGATGTCCCGGGGGGAGACCCAGTACTTC	CASSPGMSRGETQYF
15	NA	TRBJ2-1	TRBV7-2	many	TGTGCCAGCAGCTTAGATGGGAGAGGGTTCTTGGAGCAGTTCTTC	CASSLDGRGFLEQFF
10	NA	TRBJ2-3	TRBV25-1	few	TGTGCCAGCAGTGATTCCACGCAGTATTTT	CASSDSTQYF
15	TRBD1	TRBJ2-3	TRBV28	many	TGTGCCAGCAGTTTAATGGCAGGGGGAGCAGATACGCAGTATTTT	CASSLMAGGADTQYF
15	NA	TRBJ2-1	TRBV5-1	many	TGCGCCAGCAGCCCGCAGGCGGGAATCTACAATGAGCAGTTCTTC	CASSPQAGIYNEQFF
14	NA	TRBJ1-5	TRBV29-1	few	TGCAGCGTTGGGGGGGGAAGAAGCAATCAGCCCCAGCATTTT	CSVGGGRSNQPQHF
16	TRBD2	TRBJ2-3	TRBV28	many	TGTGCCAGCAGTTTAATAGGCCTAGCGGGGGGAGATACGCAGTATTTT	CASSLIGLAGGDTQYF
20	TRBD2	TRBJ2-1	TRBV5-4	many	TGTGCCAGCAGCTTGGGTCCGGGACTAGCACCCGAGGGCTCCTACAATGAGCAGTTCTTC	CASSLGPGLAPEGSYNEQFF
15	NA	TRBJ1-4	TRBV28	few	TGTGCCAGCAGTGAACTACCGGGCCTTAATGAAAAACTGTTTTTT	CASSELPGLNEKLFF
15	TRBD2	TRBJ2-1	TRBV5-1	many	TGCGCCAGCAGCTGGGGACTAGCGGGAGTCAATGAGCAGTTCTTC	CASSWGLAGVNEQFF
14	NA	TRBJ2-2	TRBV29-1	many	TGCAGCGTTGCGCGGACCCAAAACACCGGGGAGCTGTTTTTT	CSVARTQNTGELFF